This T cell receptor beta chain derives from a study of cytomegalovirus exposure and HLA in healthy donors. Broader study findings: Many donors shared some public TCRs, even though most TCR sequences were rare. About 87% or about 30% of the time was how often most TCR beta V segments were productive, according to an earlier analysis. In a later analysis, across HLA loci, associated TCR counts were highest for DRB1, lowest for HLA-C.

The PCR made use of 60 Vbeta and 13 Jbeta primers. Assay: immunoSEQ multiplex PCR; the TCRdb copy retains only in-frame clones and omits some. The sample shows about 210,000 clones, more than 75% of them seen only once. Germline values: CDR1 MNHNY, CDR2 SVGAGI (reference sequence). There are 13 residues in the CDR3. V trimming: 7 bases; J trimming: 8 bases; junction bases outside the gene matches: 10. With regard to this clone: Its antigen is currently unknown.

This chain links TRBV6-6 with TRBJ1-1; 7 bases align to TRBD1. The sample comprised PBMCs. This clonotype originated in a middle-aged man in good health and CMV-seropositive. The chain's CDR3 is CASTPGGGNEAFF. The CDR3, as DNA: TGTGCCAGCACCCCAGGGGGAGGTAACGAAGCTTTCTTT.